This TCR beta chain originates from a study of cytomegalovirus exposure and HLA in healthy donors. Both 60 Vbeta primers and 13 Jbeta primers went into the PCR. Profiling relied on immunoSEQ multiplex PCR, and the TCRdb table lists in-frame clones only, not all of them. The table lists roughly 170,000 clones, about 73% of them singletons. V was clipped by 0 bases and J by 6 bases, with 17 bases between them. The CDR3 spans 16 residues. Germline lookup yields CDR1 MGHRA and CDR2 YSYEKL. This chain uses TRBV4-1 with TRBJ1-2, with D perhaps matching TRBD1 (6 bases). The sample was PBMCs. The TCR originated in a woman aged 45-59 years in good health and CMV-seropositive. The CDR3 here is CASSQEWQGLRNGYTF. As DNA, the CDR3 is TGCGCCAGCAGCCAAGAGTGGCAGGGGCTTCGAAATGGCTACACCTTC.